The 27 T cell receptor beta chains given below trace back to one sample, sequenced in a study of T-cell memory formation after mild COVID-19. TCRdb processed the 5' RACE reads anew with MiXCR; each CDR3 protein has one entry. Here the sample spans about 350,000 distinct CDR3 sequences, about an eighth being singletons. Sequencing input: PBMCs or a T cell subset sorted from them (not recorded which). The receptor source for this set is a man aged 18 to 30 who had mild COVID-19 (a few samples of this study predate the infection). Cell type and time point are not known.

This clonotype appeared a few times. The CDR3 nucleotides read TGTGCCAGCAGTTACTCGACGGGGAGGGAGACCCAGTACTTC. Its protein is CASSYSTGRETQYF. The chain recombines TRBV6-5 with TRBJ2-5; D possibly corresponds to TRBD2 (6 bases). The V and J ends lost 0 bases and 5 bases respectively, with 10 bases between them. CDR1 and CDR2 (germline): MNHEY, SVGAGI. The CDR3 contains 14 residues.

This chain connects TRBV29-1 to TRBJ2-1; D gene ambiguous. Germline assignment: CDR1 SQVTM and CDR2 ANQGSEA. Between the trimmed V and J ends, which lost 3 bases and 5 bases, there was a span of 14 bases. The CDR3 runs 14 residues. CDR3 DNA sequence: TGCAGCGTTGACGAGGCCGGGCAACACAATGAGCAGTTCTTC. It is translated as CSVDEAGQHNEQFF.

The chain is built from TRBV5-6 and TRBJ2-7; 7 positions agree with TRBD1. J lost 3 bases, V lost 0 bases, and 3 bases had no gene match. Germline values: CDR1 SGHDT, CDR2 YYEEEE. The CDR3 extends over 14 amino acids. The CDR3 DNA reads as TGTGCCAGCAGCTTGGTAGGGGGCCTCTACGAGCAGTACGTC. Translated, it gives CASSLVGGLYEQYV.

This clonotype showed up just a few times. This sequence joins TRBV25-1 and TRBJ1-4; no clear D. The CDR3 covers 15 residues. Trimming removed 5 bases from V and 8 bases from J, with 18 bases in between. Germline V gene sequence: CDR1 MGHDK, CDR2 SYGVNS. In DNA, the CDR3 is TGTGCCAGCAGTCCCCCTGAGGGCCCCGCCGAAAAACTGTTTTTT. Amino acid sequence: CASSPPEGPAEKLFF. Supplemented by reference TRBV25-1 and TRBJ1-4, the full variable domain reads EADIYQTPRYLVIGTGKKITLECSQTMGHDKMYWYQQDPGMELHLIHYSYGVNSTEKGDLSSESTVSRIRTEHFPLTLESARPSHTSQYLCASSPPEGPAEKLFFGSGTQLSVL.

This chain uses TRBV12-3 or TRBV12-4 with TRBJ2-5; TRBD2 matches 13 bases. CDR3 size: 16 residues. After removal of 6 bases from V and 1 base from J, the junction contained 5 bases not matched to a gene. The CDR3 protein is CASSPLAGGIQETQYF. CDR3 sequence (DNA): TGTGCCAGCAGCCCACTAGCGGGGGGGATCCAAGAGACCCAGTACTTC.

The table lists this clonotype with a few counts. V and J are TRBV9 and TRBJ1-2; D unclear. Germline values: CDR1 SGDLS, CDR2 YYNGEE. The CDR3 consists of 15 residues. Between the trimmed V and J ends, which lost 0 bases and 4 bases, there was a span of 13 bases. This CDR3 reads CASSVGVGLTYGYTF. Here the CDR3 DNA reads TGTGCCAGCAGCGTAGGGGTTGGCCTGACCTATGGCTACACCTTC.

This clonotype appeared a few times. The V gene is TRBV20-1, the J gene TRBJ2-2, with D maybe TRBD1 (6 bases). V lost 1 base to trimming and J lost 1 base, with 10 bases between them. The CDR3 totals 15 residues. The germline V gene has CDR1 DFQATT and CDR2 SNEGSKA (reference sequence). The CDR3 DNA sequence: TGCAGTGCTAGAGCCGGGACATTGAACACCGGGGAGCTGTTTTTT. Its translation is CSARAGTLNTGELFF.

This sequence joins TRBV7-2 and TRBJ1-4, with D perhaps matching TRBD1 (6 bases). Germline lookup yields CDR1 SGHTA and CDR2 FQGNSA. V lost 5 bases, J lost 4 bases, and 8 bases lay in between. This CDR3 region has 13 residues. As DNA, the CDR3 is TGTGCCAGCAGCCGACAGGTTAATGAAAAACTGTTTTTT. It yields the protein CASSRQVNEKLFF.

This chain uses TRBV5-1 with TRBJ1-1; tentatively, D is TRBD1 (6 bases). Germline V gene data show CDR1 as SGHRS and CDR2 as YFSETQ. With 5 bases removed from V and 7 bases from J, the gap between germline ends came to 15 bases. The CDR3 loop spans 13 amino acids. Here the CDR3 reads CASSNRDIGEAFF. CDR3 coding DNA: TGCGCCAGCAGTAACAGGGATATAGGTGAAGCTTTCTTT.

The chain is built from TRBV7-9 and TRBJ2-1, with 7 bases identical to TRBD2. V shed 3 bases and J 8 bases; nucleotides not matched to a gene: 7. The CDR3 is 14 amino acids. Germline V gene sequence: CDR1 SEHNR, CDR2 FQNEAQ (reference sequence). The CDR3 sequence is CASSLQGGADEQFF. The DNA for the CDR3 is TGTGCCAGCAGCTTGCAGGGAGGGGCCGATGAGCAGTTCTTC.

The V call is TRBV28, the J call TRBJ1-5; D uncertain. This CDR3 has 14 residues. The germline V and J ends were trimmed by 1 base and 7 bases, with 11 bases remaining between them. CDR1 MDHEN and CDR2 SYDVKM come from the germline V gene. This CDR3 reads CASSLSGIGQPQHF. CDR3 sequence (DNA): TGTGCCAGCAGTTTATCGGGAATAGGACAGCCCCAGCATTTT. Using reference TRBV28 and TRBJ1-5 for the parts outside the CDR3, the full variable domain is DVKVTQSSRYLVKRTGEKVFLECVQDMDHENMFWYRQDPGLGLRLIYFSYDVKMKEKGDIPEGYSVSREKKERFSLILESASTNQTSMYLCASSLSGIGQPQHFGDGTRLSIL.

This clonotype has ten or more counts. This sequence joins TRBV4-3 and TRBJ2-1; the D call may be TRBD1 or TRBD2 (6 bases each). The length of the CDR3 is 15 residues. The V gene lost 7 bases and the J gene lost 0 bases, with 13 bases spanning the gap. Germline-derived CDR1 and CDR2 are LGHNA and YSLEER. The CDR3, as DNA: TGCGCCAGCAAACCCGGGGGCGTCTCCTACAATGAGCAGTTCTTC. It encodes CASKPGGVSYNEQFF.

Details on this clonotype: This may come from a read error, since a much larger clone is one base off. The chain combines TRBV6-6 with TRBJ2-1; D is ambiguous. The CDR3 has 16 amino acids. CDR1 and CDR2 from the germline V gene are MNHNY and SVGAGI (reference sequence). CDR3 nucleotide sequence: TGTGACAGCAGTTACGTAGGCGGATCCCGCCTCAATGAGCAGTTCTTC. It translates to CDSSYVGGSRLNEQFF.

This clonotype was recorded at least ten times. V gene TRBV6-5 combines with J gene TRBJ2-1, with unresolved D. Germline loops: CDR1 MNHEY, CDR2 SVGAGI. The V end was cut by 2 bases, the J end by 2 bases, with 10 bases between. The CDR3 runs to 15 residues. The CDR3 here is CASSYAVPTYNEQFF. CDR3 nucleotide sequence: TGTGCCAGCAGTTACGCGGTGCCAACCTACAATGAGCAGTTCTTC.

Only a few counts were recorded for this clonotype. This chain connects TRBV12-3 or TRBV12-4 to TRBJ2-3; no clear D gene. The germline V and J ends were trimmed by 0 bases and 6 bases, with 16 bases remaining between them. The CDR3 totals 16 residues. The CDR3 region has the DNA TGTGCCAGCAGTTTAGCGCTCACTACCGTTCGTGATACGCAGTATTTT. Amino acid sequence: CASSLALTTVRDTQYF.

In its sample, this clonotype was seen a few times. The chain combines TRBV5-1 with TRBJ2-3; D gene ambiguous. The ends were cut back, 2 bases at V and 4 bases at J, with 11 bases in the middle. The CDR3 runs to 14 residues. In germline, CDR1 is SGHRS, CDR2 YFSETQ. As DNA, the CDR3 is TGCGCCAGCAGCTTATACGTGTCGGCAGATACGCAGTATTTT. This codes for CASSLYVSADTQYF.

The chain has TRBV6-1 and TRBJ1-5; 7 nucleotides agree with TRBD1. CDR1 MNHNS and CDR2 SASEGT come from the germline V gene. V shed 2 bases and J 6 bases; nucleotides not matched to a gene: 4. The length of the CDR3 is 14 residues. This CDR3 reads CASSEYRGGQPQHF. The CDR3 DNA is TGTGCCAGCAGTGAATACAGGGGTGGTCAGCCCCAGCATTTT.

This chain connects TRBV7-2 to TRBJ1-5; D ambiguous. Trimming removed 4 bases from V and 6 bases from J, with 4 bases in between. There are 11 residues in the CDR3. CDR1 SGHTA and CDR2 FQGNSA come from the germline V gene. The CDR3 loop is CASSSGQPQHF. CDR3 coding DNA: TGTGCCAGCAGCTCGGGTCAGCCCCAGCATTTT.

The chain is built from TRBV20-1 and TRBJ2-3, with D perhaps being TRBD1 or TRBD2 (6 bases each). Germline-derived CDR1 and CDR2 are DFQATT and SNEGSKA (reference sequence). The length of the CDR3 is 14 residues. V lost 8 bases and J lost 0, with 15 bases in between. The CDR3 spells CSSLEGESTDTQYF. The CDR3 bases are TGCAGTTCTCTGGAGGGGGAAAGCACAGATACGCAGTATTTT.

This sequence joins TRBV3-1 and TRBJ2-2; D not resolved. There are 14 residues in the CDR3. V was trimmed by 3 bases and J by 7 bases, leaving 12 bases between them. Germline V gene data show CDR1 as LGHDT and CDR2 as YNNKEL (reference sequence). The CDR3 bases are TGTGCCAGCAGCCAGTGGGTCCTCAACGGGGAGCTGTTTTTT. Amino acids: CASSQWVLNGELFF.

This clonotype has a handful of counts. This chain links TRBV5-1 with TRBJ2-5; 8 bases match TRBD2. In germline, CDR1 is SGHRS, CDR2 YFSETQ. This CDR3 region has 15 residues. Germline trimming cut 1 base from V and 4 bases from J; bases unmatched to any gene: 6. CDR3 DNA sequence: TGCGCCAGCAGCTTGACGGGGGGGCCGGGAGAGACCCAGTACTTC. Its protein is CASSLTGGPGETQYF.

This clonotype was detected ten times or more. The chain uses TRBV7-8 and TRBJ1-4; TRBD1 might be the D (5 bases). Trimming shortened V by 5 bases and J by 6 bases, and 13 bases separated the two germline ends. Germline-derived CDR1 and CDR2 are SGHVS and FQNEAQ. CDR3 length: 14 residues. Here the CDR3 reads CASSQGSGYEKLFF. The CDR3 DNA follows: TGTGCCAGCAGCCAGGGCTCGGGATATGAAAAACTGTTTTTT. Full variable domain (outside the CDR3, taken from reference TRBV7-8 and TRBJ1-4): GAGVSQSPRYKVAKRGQDVALRCDPISGHVSLFWYQQALGQGPEFLTYFQNEAQLDKSGLPSDRFFAERPEGSVSTLKIQRTQQEDSAVYLCASSQGSGYEKLFFGSGTQLSVL.

The chain links TRBV27 to TRBJ2-7; 7 bases fit TRBD1. With V trimmed by 5 bases and J by 5 bases, 6 bases remained unmatched. Germline V gene data show CDR1 as MNHEY and CDR2 as SMNVEV (reference sequence). This CDR3 spans 13 amino acids. CDR3 in amino acids: CASSTGVRNEQYF. The CDR3 DNA reads as TGTGCCAGCAGTACAGGGGTGAGGAACGAGCAGTACTTC.

This clonotype occurred a few times. The chain links TRBV7-9 to TRBJ1-2; D is unresolved. CDR1 is SEHNR, CDR2 FQNEAQ, per germline (reference sequence). This CDR3 has 12 amino acids. The V and J ends lost 2 bases and 7 bases respectively, with 8 bases between them. For the CDR3, the DNA is TGTGCCAGCAGCTTAAGAACAGCTGGCTACACCTTC. Its translation is CASSLRTAGYTF.

This clonotype was picked up many times. The V gene is TRBV12-3 or TRBV12-4, the J gene TRBJ2-2; D not certain. The CDR3 runs to 14 residues. V shed 3 bases and J shed 1 base, with 6 bases lying between them. CDR3 protein: CASSLVGNTGELFF. In DNA form, the CDR3 reads TGTGCCAGCAGTTTGGTCGGGAACACCGGGGAGCTGTTTTTT.

In its sample, this clonotype was seen a few times. The V and J genes are TRBV29-1 and TRBJ1-4; D not resolved. The CDR3 covers 13 residues. Germline CDR1 reads SQVTM; CDR2 reads ANQGSEA. V lost 7 bases, J lost 7 bases, and 16 bases lay in between. In DNA, the CDR3 is TGCAGCGGCCGCGGGGTTTTGAGTGAAAAACTGTTTTTT. As protein: CSGRGVLSEKLFF.

The chain uses TRBV4-1 and TRBJ1-1; D gene ambiguous. The CDR3 is made up of 13 amino acids. From germline, CDR1 is MGHRA and CDR2 YSYEKL. Between the trimmed V and J ends, which lost 0 bases and 6 bases, there was a span of 8 bases. The DNA for the CDR3 is TGCGCCAGCAGCCAAGACCCTGGGTCTGAAGCTTTCTTT. This encodes CASSQDPGSEAFF.